The clone carrying this T cell receptor (beta chain) was detected only once. Its cognate antigen is unknown. Assay: immunoSEQ multiplex PCR; the TCRdb copy retains only in-frame clones and omits some. The sample contains over 110,000 clones, 70% to 90% of which appear only once. Per the germline V gene, CDR1 is SGHDT and CDR2 is YYEEEE. The CDR3 sequence is 12 residues long. V gave up 2 bases and J gave up 8 bases, with 10 bases separating them. The entry originates in a study of Ad26.COV2.S vaccination and SARS-CoV-2 variants. General study findings and limits: Spike-specific TCR breadth was greater after Ad26.COV2.S than placebo. An underestimation of total T cell responses may have resulted from the TCR breadth and depth analyses. Non-spike TCR breadth showed similarity between vaccine and placebo recipients.

The chain carries TRBV5-6 and TRBJ1-2; no clear D gene. This specimen consisted of peripheral blood, obtained after recovery from COVID-19. This TCR was sampled from a human donor who had recovered from COVID-19. CDR3 DNA sequence: TGTGCCAGCAGCTTAGGTGTACGCGGCTACACCTTC. Translated, it gives CASSLGVRGYTF. Together with reference TRBV5-6 and TRBJ1-2, the CDR3 gives the full variable domain: DAGVTQSPTHLIKTRGQQVTLRCSPKSGHDTVSWYQQALGQGPQFIFQYYEEEERQRGNFPDRFSGHQFPNYSSELNVNALLLGDSALYLCASSLGVRGYTFGSGTRLTVV.